The 13 T cell receptor beta chains below all came from one sample that was sequenced in a study of CD8+CD57+ T cells in acquired aplastic anemia. Genomic DNA provided the template from which TCR beta VDJ and CDR3 profiles were obtained. Via MiXCR, TCRdb re-called the reads, giving one row per CDR3 protein. The sample holds roughly 130,000 distinct CDR3 sequences, 40% to 60% seen once. Sample: sorted CD4+, CD8+, or CD8+CD57+ T cells (not recorded which) from PBMCs. All receptors derive from a human donor in good health, serving as a control.

The chain is built from TRBV7-8 and TRBJ2-3; TRBD2 matches at 8 bases. CDR1 SGHVS and CDR2 FQNEAQ come from the germline V gene. J gave up 5 bases and V 5 bases, and 9 bases lay outside the gene matches. The CDR3 sequence is 15 residues long. In nucleotides, the CDR3 is TGTGCCAGCAGCCGACGGACTAGCTCGGGAGATACGCAGTATTTT. This translates into CASSRRTSSGDTQYF.

This clonotype was seen many times. The chain joins TRBV7-2 to TRBJ1-1; the match to TRBD1 covers 7 bases. V lost 5 bases to trimming and J lost 5 bases; unmatched junction nucleotides: 11. The CDR3 runs 15 residues. Germline V gene data show CDR1 as SGHTA and CDR2 as FQGNSA. In nucleotides, the CDR3 is TGTGCCAGCAGCGGCCACAGGGGACGGGGGACTGAAGCTTTCTTT. Amino acid sequence: CASSGHRGRGTEAFF.

This clonotype was counted between two and nine times. This chain joins TRBV15 and TRBJ1-1; D remains unclear. V shed 8 bases and J shed 2 bases, with 6 bases lying between them. The CDR3 sequence is 11 residues long. CDR1 and CDR2 from the germline V gene are LNHNV and YYDKDF (reference sequence). The CDR3 reads CATALNTEAFF. The CDR3 DNA reads as TGTGCCACCGCCCTTAACACTGAAGCTTTCTTT.

The chain has TRBV10-2 and TRBJ1-3; D not certain. This CDR3 spans 14 amino acids. Germline V CDR1 and CDR2: WSHSY, SAAADI. Trimming shortened V by 7 bases and J by 2 bases, and 12 bases separated the two germline ends. The CDR3 region has the DNA TGCGCCAGCAAAAGAAGTGGTACTGGAAACACCATATATTTT. It codes for CASKRSGTGNTIYF.

The chain has TRBV7-4 and TRBJ1-4; maybe TRBD1 (6 bases). The length of the CDR3 is 15 residues. The germline V and J ends were trimmed by 5 bases and 7 bases, with 17 bases remaining between them. The germline CDR1 and CDR2 sequences are SGHVT and SQSDAQ. In nucleotides, the CDR3 is TGTGCCAGCAGCGTAGGGGGGGGGAGGGGTGAAAAACTGTTTTTT. The encoded protein is CASSVGGGRGEKLFF. Full variable domain (missing parts from reference TRBV7-4 and TRBJ1-4): GAGVSQSPRYKVAKRGRDVALRCDSISGHVTLYWYRQTLGQGSEVLTYSQSDAQRDKSGRPSGRFSAERPERSVSTLKIQRTEQGDSAVYLCASSVGGGRGEKLFFGSGTQLSVL.

The chain joins TRBV19 to TRBJ2-7; the match to TRBD1 covers 8 bases. The V segment lost 5 bases and the J segment 2 bases; nucleotides outside the gene matches: 5. The CDR3 has 14 amino acids. Germline CDR1 LNHDA, CDR2 SQIVND (reference sequence). The CDR3 loop reads CASSRPTGAYEQYF. CDR3 in DNA: TGTGCCAGTAGTCGACCGACAGGGGCCTACGAGCAGTACTTC. Full variable domain (rest looked up from reference TRBV19 and TRBJ2-7): DGGITQSPKYLFRKEGQNVTLSCEQNLNHDAMYWYRQDPGQGLRLIYYSQIVNDFQKGDIAEGYSVSREKKESFPLTVTSAQKNPTAFYLCASSRPTGAYEQYFGPGTRLTVT.

This clonotype was recorded at least ten times. The chain employs TRBV2 and TRBJ1-2; unclear D gene. This CDR3 has 18 amino acids. CDR1 is SNHLY and CDR2 is FYNNEI in the germline V gene. V lost 1 base and J 1 base, leaving 19 bases between the germline ends. This CDR3 is CASSEGVVSLRYNYGYTF. In nucleotides, the CDR3 is TGTGCCAGCAGTGAAGGGGTCGTGTCTTTACGTTATAACTATGGCTACACCTTC.

V is TRBV12-3 or TRBV12-4 and J is TRBJ2-7; TRBD1 aligns across 9 bases. This CDR3 region has 14 residues. As DNA, the CDR3 is TGCGCCAGCAGGGGGACAGGGTGGCCCTACGAGCAGTACGTC. As protein: CASRGTGWPYEQYV.

This clonotype was recorded at least ten times. V usage is TRBV7-3 and J usage is TRBJ1-3; D not certain. The CDR3 is 14 amino acids. Trimming stripped 5 bases from V and 3 bases from J, with 11 bases between. CDR1 is SGHTA and CDR2 is FQGTGA in the germline V gene. CDR3 amino acids: CASSPEGYGNTIYF. CDR3 sequence (DNA): TGTGCCAGCAGCCCGGAGGGCTATGGAAACACCATATATTTT. Filled out from reference TRBV7-3 and TRBJ1-3, the complete variable domain reads GAGVSQTPSNKVTEKGKYVELRCDPISGHTALYWYRQSLGQGPEFLIYFQGTGAADDSGLPNDRFFAVRPEGSVSTLKIQRTERGDSAVYLCASSPEGYGNTIYFGEGSWLTVV.

The chain joins TRBV6-1 to TRBJ1-5; TRBD1 aligns across 7 bases. Germline CDR1 MNHNS, CDR2 SASEGT. The CDR3 loop spans 15 amino acids. Trimming took 6 bases from V and 0 from J; bases not matched to a gene: 5. CDR3 nucleotides: TGTGCCAGCAGCGCATGGGACAGTAGCAATCAGCCCCAGCATTTT. Its protein is CASSAWDSSNQPQHF.

This clonotype showed up many times. This rearrangement joins TRBV4-3 to TRBJ2-7, with 8 nucleotides matching TRBD2. The ends lost 0 bases at V and 2 bases at J; junction bases unmatched: 9. The CDR3 length is 17 residues. CDR1 LGHNA and CDR2 YSLEER come from the germline V gene. DNA for the CDR3: TGCGCCAGCAGCCAAGATTTCAGGACTAGCATGCCCTACGAGCAGTACTTC. Protein: CASSQDFRTSMPYEQYF.

This clonotype occurred many times. The genes are TRBV7-7 and TRBJ2-5, with D possibly called TRBD1 or TRBD2 (5 bases each). V lost 5 bases and J lost 1, with 14 bases in between. The CDR3 has 15 amino acids. Germline CDR1 reads SSHAT; CDR2 reads FNYEAQ (reference sequence). Here the CDR3 DNA reads TGTGCCAGCAGCCGAATTCGGGGACCCCAAGAGACCCAGTACTTC. Its protein product is CASSRIRGPQETQYF.

Comment on this clonotype: A read error may explain this, as a much larger clone is one base away. The DNA of the CDR3 is TGTCCCAGTTCAACAAGGTCACCCGGGGATAATTCACCCCTCCACTTT. Amino acid sequence: CPSSTRSPGDNSPLHF. The chain uses TRBV6-1 and TRBJ1-6; D is undetermined. The CDR3 is made up of 16 amino acids. Germline V gives CDR1 MNHNS, CDR2 SASEGT.